This entry features one T cell receptor beta chain sequence. Antigen: not known. Trimming took 2 bases from V and 5 from J, leaving 10 bases between them. Germline CDR1 is SEHNR and CDR2 is FQNEAQ (reference sequence). This CDR3 is built from 14 residues. These data originate in a study of immune evolution from preneoplasia to lung adenocarcinoma. Points from the study as a whole: Normal lung had highest clonality; later lesions appeared denser, more diverse. Top clone frequencies peaked in normal lung, apparently declining through invasive adenocarcinoma.

Sequencing was performed with immunoSEQ multiplex PCR; in TCRdb, only in-frame clones are kept and a portion is missing. Counted here are roughly 4,200 clones, roughly four fifths occurring once; the ten biggest clones make up over 12%. Resections took place in Japan or China from about 2014 to 2017. Histologic diagnosis was independently verified by two lung pathologists. This receptor was taken from an older donor with lung adenocarcinoma. Input material: FFPE adjacent normal lung tissue. V is TRBV7-9 and J is TRBJ1-5; D is unresolved. CDR3 residues: CASSLLTSDQPQHF. Here the CDR3 DNA reads TGTGCCAGCAGCTTACTTACCTCCGATCAGCCCCAGCATTTT.